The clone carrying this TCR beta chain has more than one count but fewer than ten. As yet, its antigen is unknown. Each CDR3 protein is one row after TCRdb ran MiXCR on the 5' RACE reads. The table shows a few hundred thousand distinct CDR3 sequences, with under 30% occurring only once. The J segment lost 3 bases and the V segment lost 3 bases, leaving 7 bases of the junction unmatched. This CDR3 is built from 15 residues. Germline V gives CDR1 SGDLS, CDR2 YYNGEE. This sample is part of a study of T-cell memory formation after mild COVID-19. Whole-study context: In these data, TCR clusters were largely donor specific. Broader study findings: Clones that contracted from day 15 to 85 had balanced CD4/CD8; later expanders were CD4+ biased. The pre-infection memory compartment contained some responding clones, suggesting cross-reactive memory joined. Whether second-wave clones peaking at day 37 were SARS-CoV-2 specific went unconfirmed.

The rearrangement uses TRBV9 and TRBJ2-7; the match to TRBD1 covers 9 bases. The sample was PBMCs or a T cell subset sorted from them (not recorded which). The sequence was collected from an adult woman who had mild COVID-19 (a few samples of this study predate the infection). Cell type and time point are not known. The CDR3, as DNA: TGTGCCAGCAGCGCGGGGACAGGGCCAGACTACGAGCAGTACTTC. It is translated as CASSAGTGPDYEQYF.